Listed below are T cell receptor beta chains from one sample, sequenced in a study of post-analysis software for immune sequencing data. TCRdb re-called the PCR reads with MiXCR, one entry per CDR3 protein. The repertoire holds some 690,000 distinct CDR3 sequences, with about 60% as singletons. The source material was blood. These receptors all come from a girl aged 2 to 10 with multiple sclerosis. CDR3s include the opening cysteine and the closing phenylalanine or tryptophan. Each record gives: V gene, D gene, clone size, J gene, CDR3 DNA, CDR3 protein. A D gene is named only where the DNA matches it firmly. Some rows mark clone size as missing; the rest say once, few, many or name a class of expanded clone.

V gene: TRBV28
D gene: TRBD1
clone size: NA
J gene: TRBJ2-7
CDR3 DNA: TGTGCCAGCGGGGGGACGGGACAGGGGATCGGGGAGCAGTACTTC
CDR3 protein: CASGGTGQGIGEQYF

V gene: TRBV12-3/TRBV12-4
D gene: NA
clone size: few
J gene: TRBJ2-5
CDR3 DNA: TGTGCCAGCAGTTTAGGGGGGGAACCTCAAGAGACCCAGTACTTC
CDR3 protein: CASSLGGEPQETQYF

V gene: TRBV29-1
D gene: NA
clone size: NA
J gene: TRBJ2-3
CDR3 DNA: TGCAGCGTAGGGGACGTCGCCGAGGCAGATACGCAGTATTTT
CDR3 protein: CSVGDVAEADTQYF

V gene: TRBV27
D gene: TRBD1
clone size: few
J gene: TRBJ2-3
CDR3 DNA: TGTGCCAGCAGTCTCTCATCGACAGGGAGCACAGATACGCAGTATTTT
CDR3 protein: CASSLSSTGSTDTQYF

V gene: TRBV9
D gene: TRBD1
clone size: NA
J gene: TRBJ2-7
CDR3 DNA: TGTGCCAGCAGCGTAGGGACAGGGTTTGGGTACGAGCAGTACTTC
CDR3 protein: CASSVGTGFGYEQYF

V gene: TRBV20-1
D gene: TRBD2
clone size: NA
J gene: TRBJ2-5
CDR3 DNA: TGCAGTGCAAACCTAGCGGAGGGGTCCGAGACCCAGTACTTC
CDR3 protein: CSANLAEGSETQYF

V gene: TRBV12-3/TRBV12-4
D gene: NA
clone size: once
J gene: TRBJ2-1
CDR3 DNA: TGTGCCAGCAGGCGGGACGGAAGGAACAATGAGCAGTTCTTC
CDR3 protein: CASRRDGRNNEQFF

V gene: TRBV6-4
D gene: NA
clone size: few
J gene: TRBJ1-1
CDR3 DNA: TGTGCCAGCAGTGACTCTGGAAGGCAGAGTGAAGCTTTCTTT
CDR3 protein: CASSDSGRQSEAFF

V gene: TRBV11-2
D gene: TRBD2
clone size: NA
J gene: TRBJ2-1
CDR3 DNA: TGTGCCAGCAGCTTAGATCTAGCGGGAGGCTACAATGAGCAGTTCTTC
CDR3 protein: CASSLDLAGGYNEQFF

V gene: TRBV12-3/TRBV12-4
D gene: NA
clone size: NA
J gene: TRBJ1-1
CDR3 DNA: TGTGCCAGCAGTTTATCTTGGGGGCTCAACACTGAAGCTTTCTTT
CDR3 protein: CASSLSWGLNTEAFF

V gene: TRBV4-2
D gene: NA
clone size: NA
J gene: TRBJ1-1
CDR3 DNA: TGTGCCAGCAGCCAAGAGACAAACACTGAAGCTTTCTTT
CDR3 protein: CASSQETNTEAFF

V gene: TRBV12-3/TRBV12-4
D gene: NA
clone size: NA
J gene: TRBJ2-5
CDR3 DNA: TGTGCCAGCAGGGGGCCCAACCAAGAGACCCAGTACTTC
CDR3 protein: CASRGPNQETQYF

V gene: TRBV4-2
D gene: TRBD1
clone size: NA
J gene: TRBJ1-2
CDR3 DNA: TGTGCCAGCAGCCAAGATCGAGAGGCAGGGGGCGGCTACACCTTC
CDR3 protein: CASSQDREAGGGYTF

V gene: TRBV20-1
D gene: NA
clone size: few
J gene: TRBJ2-1
CDR3 DNA: TGCAGGGCTAGAGAGGGTGACACGGAGCAGTTCTTC
CDR3 protein: CRAREGDTEQFF

V gene: TRBV29-1
D gene: TRBD2
clone size: NA
J gene: TRBJ2-1
CDR3 DNA: TGCAGCGTTGCTCGGCGGGAGGGGGGCAATGAGCAGTTCTTC
CDR3 protein: CSVARREGGNEQFF

V gene: TRBV25-1
D gene: TRBD1
clone size: NA
J gene: TRBJ2-3
CDR3 DNA: TGTGCCAGCAGTGAATCGGGACAGGGGTATTTT
CDR3 protein: CASSESGQGYF

V gene: TRBV27
D gene: TRBD1
clone size: NA
J gene: TRBJ1-5
CDR3 DNA: TGTGCCAGCAGTCCCTTAGAGACAGGGGCTAGCAATCAGCCCCAGCATTTT
CDR3 protein: CASSPLETGASNQPQHF

V gene: TRBV2
D gene: NA
clone size: NA
J gene: TRBJ1-2
CDR3 DNA: TGTGCCAGCAGAGGGGGGTTCTATGGCTACACCTTC
CDR3 protein: CASRGGFYGYTF

V gene: TRBV3-1
D gene: NA
clone size: NA
J gene: TRBJ2-5
CDR3 DNA: TGTGCCAGCAGCCAAGGGGGGGGCGTAGAGACCCAGTACTTC
CDR3 protein: CASSQGGGVETQYF

V gene: TRBV13
D gene: NA
clone size: NA
J gene: TRBJ2-1
CDR3 DNA: TGTGCCAGCAGCCATATCTACGGGGACAATGAGCAGTTCTTC
CDR3 protein: CASSHIYGDNEQFF

V gene: TRBV6-2/TRBV6-3
D gene: NA
clone size: NA
J gene: TRBJ1-5
CDR3 DNA: TGTGCCAGCAGTCCATCGATAGGGCATCAGCCCCAGCATTTT
CDR3 protein: CASSPSIGHQPQHF

V gene: TRBV20-1
D gene: NA
clone size: few
J gene: TRBJ2-7
CDR3 DNA: TGCAGTGCTAGAGATGAAGACTATTCCTACGAGCAGTACTTC
CDR3 protein: CSARDEDYSYEQYF

V gene: TRBV5-1
D gene: NA
clone size: NA
J gene: TRBJ2-3
CDR3 DNA: TGCGCCAGCAGCATCGACCACAGGGGAGGTACGCAGTATTTT
CDR3 protein: CASSIDHRGGTQYF

V gene: TRBV12-3/TRBV12-4
D gene: TRBD1
clone size: NA
J gene: TRBJ1-2
CDR3 DNA: TGTGCCAGCAGTTTCAGGGGGTATGGCTACACCTTC
CDR3 protein: CASSFRGYGYTF